A single sample is the source of the 14 T cell receptor beta chains below, sequenced in a study of CD8 T cells in ankylosing spondylitis. One entry per CDR3 protein results from TCRdb running MiXCR on the 5' RACE reads. This table holds over 450,000 distinct CDR3 sequences, 9.5% to 15% found once. Their cognate antigens are unknown. Study-level results: A TCR beta motif of under ten highly homologous variants seemed to mark ankylosing spondylitis blood.

Sequencing was performed on blood, either unsorted or a sorted T cell fraction (not recorded which). Receptors were obtained from a male donor with ankylosing spondylitis.

The chain couples TRBV19 to TRBJ1-1; no firm D call. Germline loops: CDR1 LNHDA, CDR2 SQIVND (reference sequence). The CDR3 has 15 amino acids. V dropped 5 bases and J dropped 0 bases, with 13 bases sitting between them. CDR3: CASSSYSSMNTEAFF. The CDR3 coding sequence is TGTGCCAGTAGTTCGTACAGTAGTATGAACACTGAAGCTTTCTTT.

V is TRBV20-1 and J is TRBJ2-1; perhaps D is TRBD1 or TRBD2 (5 bases each). CDR1 is DFQATT and CDR2 is SNEGSKA in the germline V gene (reference sequence). The V gene lost 6 bases and the J gene lost 3 bases, with 21 bases spanning the gap. This CDR3 has 16 amino acids. The CDR3 spells CSARGSGTLGYNEQFF. Here the CDR3 DNA reads TGCAGTGCGCGAGGATCCGGGACCCTGGGCTACAATGAGCAGTTCTTC.

CDR3 DNA sequence: TGTGCCAGCAGCCAACAGCAAACACCCCTCCACTTT. Its protein is CASSQQQTPLHF. V is TRBV3-1 and J is TRBJ1-6; the D is unclear. Germline V gives CDR1 LGHDT, CDR2 YNNKEL (reference sequence). The V end lost 2 bases, the J end lost 11 bases, and 7 bases lay between the germline ends. This CDR3 is built from 12 residues.

Only a few counts were recorded for this clonotype. The chain combines TRBV5-1 with TRBJ1-1; 7 nucleotides match TRBD1. The length of the CDR3 is 19 residues. V was clipped by 0 bases and J by 1 base; unmatched bases: 15. Germline CDR1 and CDR2: SGHRS and YFSETQ. The CDR3 spells CASSLAKWDRGQGNTEAFF. For the CDR3, the DNA is TGCGCCAGCAGCTTGGCCAAATGGGACAGAGGGCAGGGGAACACTGAAGCTTTCTTT.

This clonotype came up a few times. This chain joins TRBV19 and TRBJ2-7; possible D gene TRBD2, 5 bases. This CDR3 is 14 amino acids long. V was clipped by 5 bases and J by 4 bases, with 15 bases between them. Germline loops: CDR1 LNHDA, CDR2 SQIVND (reference sequence). In DNA form, the CDR3 reads TGTGCCAGTAGTGTCCGGGGTAATTCTTACGAGCAGTACGTC. Its protein is CASSVRGNSYEQYV.

This clonotype was counted a few times. This rearrangement joins TRBV20-1 to TRBJ2-7; 9 nucleotides align to TRBD1. J gave up 6 bases and V 7 bases, and 10 bases lay outside the gene matches. The CDR3 totals 13 residues. Per the germline V gene, CDR1 is DFQATT and CDR2 is SNEGSKA (reference sequence). CDR3 nucleotides: TGCAGTGTTTTAACCGGGACAGGGAGCGAGCAGTACTTC. Amino acids: CSVLTGTGSEQYF.

This clonotype was recorded a few times. V gene TRBV2 combines with J gene TRBJ2-7, with D possibly matching TRBD2 (5 bases). Germline V gene sequence: CDR1 SNHLY, CDR2 FYNNEI. V was pared by 7 bases and J by 2 bases, with 18 bases between. The CDR3 is 15 residues long. This CDR3 is CASTMREGLTYEQYF. CDR3 DNA sequence: TGTGCCAGCACCATGAGAGAGGGCCTTACCTACGAGCAGTACTTC.

This clonotype came up a few times. This chain connects TRBV12-3 or TRBV12-4 to TRBJ2-3, with TRBD2 matching over 8 bases. After removal of 6 bases from V and 5 bases from J, the junction contained 10 bases not matched to a gene. The CDR3 sequence is 15 residues long. CDR3 sequence (DNA): TGTGCCAGCAGCCTGGCACGTAGCGGGAAAGATACGCAGTATTTT. Its translation is CASSLARSGKDTQYF.

This clonotype was observed at least ten times. The J gene is TRBJ2-5, the V gene TRBV18; the D is unclear. The CDR3 contains 12 residues. Trimming cost V 4 bases and J 1 base, with 4 bases left between them. CDR1 and CDR2 from the germline V gene are KGHSH and LQKENI. The CDR3 DNA is TGTGCCAGCTCACTCTTCCAAGAGACCCAGTACTTC. Protein: CASSLFQETQYF.

The chain couples TRBV5-4 to TRBJ1-3; D is unresolved. V was cut by 1 base and J by 0 bases, with 8 bases left in between. Germline CDR1 reads SGHNT; CDR2 reads YYREEE (reference sequence). The CDR3 has 15 amino acids. The CDR3 DNA reads as TGTGCCAGCAGCTTGTCGGGGAGCTCTGGAAACACCATATATTTT. It encodes CASSLSGSSGNTIYF.

The chain is built from TRBV7-9 and TRBJ2-7; 8 bases are a match to TRBD1. Germline V gene lookup returns CDR1 SEHNR and CDR2 FQNEAQ (reference sequence). This CDR3 comprises 16 residues. V dropped 5 bases and J dropped 4; count of bases not matched to a gene: 13. CDR3 in amino acids: CASSPGQGGTNYEQYF. The DNA of the CDR3 is TGTGCCAGCAGCCCTGGACAGGGAGGAACCAATTACGAGCAGTACTTC.

This clonotype came up a few times. The chain recombines TRBV3-1 with TRBJ2-3; TRBD2 matches 7 bases. V lost 4 bases to trimming and J lost 2 bases; unmatched junction nucleotides: 6. Germline CDR1 and CDR2: LGHDT and YNNKEL (reference sequence). The CDR3 loop spans 15 amino acids. The CDR3 coding sequence is TGTGCCAGCAGCCGATCAGCGGGAATCACAGATACGCAGTATTTT. Translation gives CASSRSAGITDTQYF.

V is TRBV24-1 and J is TRBJ2-3; 9 nucleotides agree with TRBD2. CDR1 is KGHDR, CDR2 SFDVKD, per germline. V was clipped by 7 bases and J by 5 bases; unmatched bases: 9. The CDR3 sequence is 15 residues long. The CDR3 region is CATSPSGEYLDTQYF. DNA for the CDR3: TGTGCCACCAGCCCTAGCGGGGAGTACCTAGATACGCAGTATTTT.

The table lists this clonotype with many counts. This sequence joins TRBV5-1 and TRBJ2-7; 7 bases line up with TRBD1. This CDR3 has 15 amino acids. CDR1 is SGHRS, CDR2 YFSETQ, per germline. The V gene end was trimmed by 1 base and the J gene end by 7 bases; junction bases not matched to a gene: 11. Here the CDR3 reads CASSLRTGSSAEQYF. Here the CDR3 DNA reads TGCGCCAGCAGCTTGAGGACAGGTTCGTCAGCAGAGCAGTACTTC.